These 28 T cell receptor beta chains were all obtained from the same sample, sequenced in a study of blood T cell repertoires in COVID-19. TCRdb's table, derived via immunoSEQ multiplex PCR, lists solely in-frame clones and lacks some. The sample consists of hundreds of thousands of clones, approximately 85% of them appearing once. Sequenced material: PBMCs or T cells enriched from blood (not recorded which). The receptors stem from a woman aged 25 to 39 who had recovered from COVID-19.

The chain carries TRBV13 and TRBJ1-2; TRBD1 is a possible D gene (6 bases). The CDR3 loop spans 15 amino acids. V lost 4 bases and J lost 4, with 16 bases in between. Germline lookup yields CDR1 PRHDT and CDR2 FYEKMQ (reference sequence). This CDR3 reads CASSSTTGGGYGYTF. The CDR3 nucleotides are TGTGCCAGCAGCTCCACGACAGGCGGCGGCTATGGCTACACCTTC.

The gene calls are TRBV6-2 or TRBV6-3 and TRBJ1-2, with 7 bases fitting TRBD1. Germline lookup yields CDR1 MNHEY and CDR2 SVGEGT. The CDR3 extends over 14 amino acids. With V trimmed by 2 bases and J by 7 bases, 7 bases remained unmatched. The CDR3 coding sequence is TGTGCCAGCAGTTACAGGACAGGAAAGGGTGGCTACACCTTC. Its protein is CASSYRTGKGGYTF.

The CDR3 here is CASSLIPQGVDEKLFF. The CDR3 DNA follows: TGCGCCAGCAGCTTGATTCCACAGGGTGTAGACGAAAAACTGTTTTTT. The chain carries TRBV5-1 and TRBJ1-4; D is possibly TRBD1 (6 bases). From germline, CDR1 is SGHRS and CDR2 YFSETQ. The CDR3 loop spans 16 amino acids. V lost 1 base, J lost 8 bases, and 18 bases lay in between.

V gene TRBV7-4 combines with J gene TRBJ1-6, with TRBD1 matching over 8 bases. CDR3 length: 19 residues. Germline assignment: CDR1 SGHVT and CDR2 SQSDAQ. The V and J ends lost 1 base and 7 bases, in that order; junction bases with no gene match: 15. As DNA, the CDR3 is TGTGCCAGCAGCTTAGATGGTCGGACAGGGCGAAGGAAGAATTCACCCCTCCACTTT. Its translation: CASSLDGRTGRRKNSPLHF.

This clone has a handful of counts. J is TRBJ2-3 and V is TRBV20-1; 10 nucleotides match TRBD2. The V gene end was trimmed by 3 bases and the J gene end by 6 bases; junction bases not matched to a gene: 12. The length of the CDR3 is 16 residues. Germline V lookup: CDR1 DFQATT, CDR2 SNEGSKA (reference sequence). The CDR3 DNA sequence: TGCAGTGCTAGTAGGGGAGCGGGAGGGCCGTGGGATACGCAGTATTTT. Translating gives CSASRGAGGPWDTQYF.

This CDR3 reads CASGTGQINQPQHF. The CDR3 bases are TGTGCCAGCGGGACAGGGCAAATCAATCAGCCCCAGCATTTT. The chain uses TRBV25-1 and TRBJ1-5; TRBD1 matches 9 bases. This CDR3 is built from 14 residues. J was trimmed by 3 bases and V by 8 bases; bases with no gene match: 5. From germline, CDR1 is MGHDK and CDR2 SYGVNS. The full variable domain, with the rest looked up from reference TRBV25-1 and TRBJ1-5, is EADIYQTPRYLVIGTGKKITLECSQTMGHDKMYWYQQDPGMELHLIHYSYGVNSTEKGDLSSESTVSRIRTEHFPLTLESARPSHTSQYLCASGTGQINQPQHFGDGTRLSIL.

The chain joins TRBV5-1 to TRBJ1-2; the D gene is possibly TRBD1 (5 bases). Germline CDR1 SGHRS, CDR2 YFSETQ. The CDR3 runs 14 residues. The ends were cut back, 4 bases at V and 7 bases at J, with 17 bases in the middle. The CDR3 coding sequence is TGCGCCAGCAGCACCCCGGAGGGGTATTCTGGCTACACCTTC. Its protein is CASSTPEGYSGYTF.

The chain combines TRBV5-6 with TRBJ1-5, with 10 bases that match TRBD1. Trimming at V came to 4 bases and at J to 7 bases, leaving 5 bases not matched to a gene. This CDR3 contains 14 residues. Germline values: CDR1 SGHDT, CDR2 YYEEEE. The CDR3 loop is CASSGTGAYQPQHF. The CDR3, as DNA: TGTGCCAGCAGCGGGACAGGGGCATACCAGCCCCAGCATTTT.

This clone was counted only a few times. The chain links TRBV18 to TRBJ1-4; D remains unclear. CDR1 and CDR2 (germline): KGHSH, LQKENI. The length of the CDR3 is 15 residues. Trimming shortened V by 3 bases and J by 7 bases, and 15 bases separated the two germline ends. CDR3 nucleotides: TGTGCCAGCTCACCCCAAACTAACCGAGGTGAAAAACTGTTTTTT. Its protein product is CASSPQTNRGEKLFF.

This chain links TRBV27 with TRBJ2-7; 11 bases agree with TRBD1. CDR3 size: 15 residues. Germline CDR1 reads MNHEY; CDR2 reads SMNVEV (reference sequence). J was trimmed by 4 bases and V by 4 bases; bases with no gene match: 6. CDR3 residues: CASSWAGTGGYEQYF. The CDR3 region has the DNA TGTGCCAGCAGTTGGGCCGGGACAGGGGGATACGAGCAGTACTTC.

The chain has TRBV24-1 and TRBJ2-2; D is perhaps TRBD1 (5 bases). CDR1 is KGHDR and CDR2 is SFDVKD in the germline V gene. Trimming pared 3 bases from V and 7 bases from J, leaving 17 bases between. This CDR3 has 16 amino acids. The CDR3 nucleotides are TGTGCCACCAGTGATCCCACACGACAGCCCAACGGGGAGCTGTTTTTT. It encodes CATSDPTRQPNGELFF.

J is TRBJ2-7 and V is TRBV1; no check of the table's D call, TRBD1, against the DNA was made. TRBV1 is an annotated pseudogene. The CDR3 runs to 14 residues. This chain's CDR3 is CTSSQEWQGYEQYF. CDR3 DNA sequence: TGCACCAGCAGCCAAGAGTGGCAGGGCTACGAGCAGTACTTC.

This chain uses TRBV9 with TRBJ1-3; TRBD1 is a possible D gene (5 bases). With 4 bases removed from V and 2 bases from J, the gap between germline ends came to 13 bases. CDR3 size: 15 residues. Germline loops: CDR1 SGDLS, CDR2 YYNGEE. As DNA, the CDR3 is TGTGCCAGCAGCACCCAGGGAAGTCCTGGAAACACCATATATTTT. It specifies CASSTQGSPGNTIYF. The whole variable domain, remainder taken from reference TRBV9 and TRBJ1-3, is DSGVTQTPKHLITATGQRVTLRCSPRSGDLSVYWYQQSLDQGLQFLIQYYNGEERAKGNILERFSAQQFPDLHSELNLSSLELGDSALYFCASSTQGSPGNTIYFGEGSWLTVV.

The gene calls are TRBV9 and TRBJ1-2; a possible D gene is TRBD1 (5 bases). The CDR3 is 15 amino acids. V gave up 1 base and J gave up 11 bases, with 21 bases separating them. Looked up from germline, CDR1 is SGDLS and CDR2 is YYNGEE. CDR3 residues: CASSVLTIAGGGYTF. In DNA, the CDR3 is TGTGCCAGCAGCGTACTCACCATCGCCGGGGGTGGATACACCTTC.

The chain links TRBV27 to TRBJ2-1; D is possibly TRBD1 (5 bases). V was pared by 5 bases and J by 5 bases, with 7 bases between. Germline CDR1 and CDR2: MNHEY and SMNVEV (reference sequence). The CDR3 runs to 12 residues. CDR3 in DNA: TGTGCCAGCAGTATACAGGACAATGAGCAGTTCTTC. It specifies CASSIQDNEQFF.

V and J are TRBV27 and TRBJ2-3; D perhaps matches TRBD2 (5 bases). V was shortened by 5 bases and J by 0 bases, with 12 bases between the two germline ends. There are 15 residues in the CDR3. Germline V gene data show CDR1 as MNHEY and CDR2 as SMNVEV (reference sequence). Written as DNA, the CDR3 is TGTGCCAGCAGTAACCTAGCCTCTAGCACAGATACGCAGTATTTT. Its translation is CASSNLASSTDTQYF.

The V gene is TRBV28, the J gene TRBJ2-2; a possible D gene is TRBD2 (6 bases). V shed 4 bases and J shed 7 bases, with 7 bases lying between them. Per germline, CDR1 MDHEN and CDR2 SYDVKM. The CDR3 runs 12 residues. CDR3 sequence: CASSWGVGELFF. Written as DNA, the CDR3 is TGTGCCAGCAGTTGGGGGGTCGGGGAGCTGTTTTTT. The variable domain in full, completed from reference TRBV28 and TRBJ2-2, reads DVKVTQSSRYLVKRTGEKVFLECVQDMDHENMFWYRQDPGLGLRLIYFSYDVKMKEKGDIPEGYSVSREKKERFSLILESASTNQTSMYLCASSWGVGELFFGEGSRLTVL.

This chain uses TRBV28 with TRBJ2-1, with 11 nucleotides matching TRBD2. The CDR3 extends over 19 amino acids. V was pared by 4 bases and J by 0 bases, with 11 bases of the junction left unmatched. CDR1 and CDR2 (germline): MDHEN, SYDVKM. The CDR3 is CASSSTLGTSGYSYNEQFF. The CDR3 DNA reads as TGTGCCAGCAGTTCCACGCTCGGGACTAGCGGCTACTCCTACAATGAGCAGTTCTTC.

This sequence joins TRBV9 and TRBJ1-6; TRBD1 agrees at 7 bases. The J segment lost 8 bases and the V segment lost 3 bases, leaving 8 bases of the junction unmatched. The V gene's germline CDR1 is SGDLS and CDR2 YYNGEE. The CDR3 is made up of 15 amino acids. In DNA, the CDR3 is TGTGCCAGCAGCGACGGGGGACAGCTGGATTCACCCCTCCACTTT. Translated, it gives CASSDGGQLDSPLHF.

V and J are TRBV27 and TRBJ2-3; the D gene is possibly TRBD1 (8 bases). The CDR3 extends over 17 amino acids. V lost 2 bases to trimming and J lost 8 bases, with 23 bases between them. The germline V gene has CDR1 MNHEY and CDR2 SMNVEV (reference sequence). In nucleotides, the CDR3 is TGTGCCAGCAGTTTACTCGACAGGGGAGGGTCTGAGGGTACGCAGTATTTT. Translated: CASSLLDRGGSEGTQYF.

The V gene is TRBV27, the J gene TRBJ2-7; D is possibly TRBD2 (6 bases). V was shortened by 0 bases and J by 5 bases, with 8 bases between the two germline ends. Germline values: CDR1 MNHEY, CDR2 SMNVEV (reference sequence). This CDR3 is built from 13 residues. CDR3 bases: TGTGCCAGCAGTTTATCTCGGGAGCACGAGCAGTACTTC. This encodes CASSLSREHEQYF.

This clone has just one count. This chain links TRBV18 with TRBJ2-2, with D tentatively TRBD2 (6 bases). The CDR3 is 15 residues long. V lost 7 bases to trimming and J lost 2 bases, with 14 bases between them. CDR1 and CDR2 from the germline V gene are KGHSH and LQKENI. CDR3 loop: CASFTGTSNTGELFF. The CDR3 coding sequence is TGTGCCAGCTTCACCGGGACTTCTAACACCGGGGAGCTGTTTTTT.

This clone appeared a few times. The chain carries TRBV4-1 and TRBJ2-1; no definite D call. The CDR3 runs 18 residues. V dropped 0 bases and J dropped 0 bases, with 15 bases sitting between them. CDR1 and CDR2 (germline): MGHRA, YSYEKL. DNA for the CDR3: TGCGCCAGCAGCCAAGATCCCCCTGGCCCAGGCTCCTACAATGAGCAGTTCTTC. Amino acids: CASSQDPPGPGSYNEQFF.

This clone was seen once. The chain is built from TRBV7-8 and TRBJ2-1; 12 bases are a match to TRBD2. The germline CDR1 and CDR2 sequences are SGHVS and FQNEAQ. The trim removed 6 bases at V and 6 bases at J, leaving 15 bases unmatched. This CDR3 has 18 amino acids. CDR3 coding DNA: TGTGCCAGCAGGCTCGAACCTGAACCGGGACTAGCGGGCAATGAGCAGTTCTTC. This translates into CASRLEPEPGLAGNEQFF.

V is TRBV4-1 and J is TRBJ1-4; 9 nucleotides match TRBD1. The junction had 6 bases not matched to a gene; V was cut back by 0 bases and J by 10 bases. CDR1 is MGHRA, CDR2 YSYEKL, per germline. CDR3 size: 15 residues. The CDR3 is CASSQDGTGRGKLFF. The CDR3 region has the DNA TGCGCCAGCAGCCAAGATGGGACAGGGAGGGGAAAACTGTTTTTT.

This sequence joins TRBV3-1 (or the pseudogene TRBV3-2) and TRBJ2-1; perhaps TRBD1 as D (6 bases). The CDR3 is 16 amino acids. Germline V gene sequence: CDR1 LGHDT, CDR2 YNNKEL (reference sequence). Trimming left V 4 bases short and J 1 base short, with 14 bases between. The DNA of the CDR3 is TGTGCCAGCAGCCCGCAACAGGGAAGGTCCTACAATGAGCAGTTCTTC. It specifies CASSPQQGRSYNEQFF.

This clone was observed once. This sequence joins TRBV24-1 and TRBJ2-1; D perhaps matches TRBD1 (6 bases). Deletions cut 4 bases from V and 0 bases from J, with 12 bases between. The CDR3 totals 16 residues. Per the germline V gene, CDR1 is KGHDR and CDR2 is SFDVKD. The CDR3 nucleotides read TGTGCCACCAGTGACCCGACAGGTACCTCCTACAATGAGCAGTTCTTC. This gives the protein CATSDPTGTSYNEQFF.

V gene TRBV6-5 combines with J gene TRBJ2-5; 8 nucleotides align to TRBD1. The CDR3 is made up of 15 amino acids. V gave up 1 base and J gave up 2 bases; unmatched junction bases: 3. CDR1 and CDR2 from the germline V gene are MNHEY and SVGAGI. In nucleotides, the CDR3 is TGTGCCAGCAGTTACTTAACAGGGGGGCAAGAGACCCAGTACTTC. This translates into CASSYLTGGQETQYF.